This entry lists 15 T cell receptor beta chains sequenced from one sample in a study of shared clonotypes between healthy human individuals. Libraries were prepared by immunoSEQ multiplex PCR; TCRdb keeps only in-frame clonotypes and omits some of them. The sample includes under 600,000 clones, about 80% of them seen just once. The sample taken for sequencing was PBMCs. The receptors here all came from a woman between 40 and 50 years old in good health. Some clones in this sample may be carry-over from other donors' samples.

The V gene is TRBV5-1, the J gene TRBJ2-7, with 7 bases matching TRBD1. The germline gives CDR1 SGHRS, CDR2 YFSETQ. With 3 bases clipped from V and 7 bases from J, the junction kept 13 bases outside the gene matches. This CDR3 region has 15 residues. DNA for the CDR3: TGCGCCAGCAGCTCCGGACAGGCGGAGCCCGAGGAGCAGTACTTC. As protein: CASSSGQAEPEEQYF.

The genes are TRBV28 and TRBJ1-4, with a possible D match to TRBD1 (5 bases). The CDR3 is 15 residues long. Per the germline V gene, CDR1 is MDHEN and CDR2 is SYDVKM. Trimming removed 2 bases from V and 4 bases from J, with 11 bases in between. The DNA for the CDR3 is TGTGCCAGCAGTTTAAGGGGACTCCTTAATGAAAAACTGTTTTTT. Translation: CASSLRGLLNEKLFF.

The rearrangement joins TRBV10-3 to TRBJ2-1; no definite D call. The germline V gene has CDR1 ENHRY and CDR2 SYGVKD. V lost 3 bases, J lost 4 bases, and 10 bases lay in between. The CDR3 is 14 residues long. CDR3 DNA sequence: TGTGCCATCAGTGACCAGGTAGGATACAATGAGCAGTTCTTC. It encodes CAISDQVGYNEQFF.

The chain couples TRBV27 to TRBJ1-1; 7 bases are a match to TRBD1. V shed 5 bases, J shed 3 bases, and the junction held 6 bases outside the gene matches. This CDR3 contains 14 residues. The germline gives CDR1 MNHEY, CDR2 SMNVEV (reference sequence). CDR3 in DNA: TGTGCCAGCAGTCCCGGGACAGCTGACACTGAAGCTTTCTTT. This translates into CASSPGTADTEAFF.

This clone was detected only a few times. This chain links TRBV9 with TRBJ2-3; 13 bases match TRBD2. The CDR3 totals 19 residues. CDR1 and CDR2 from the germline V gene are SGDLS and YYNGEE. The trim removed 7 bases at V and 0 bases at J, leaving 14 bases unmatched. DNA for the CDR3: TGTGCCAGCTCCTCTAAGCGGACTAGCGGGAGTATTAGCACAGATACGCAGTATTTT. This translates into CASSSKRTSGSISTDTQYF.

The rearrangement joins TRBV7-2 to TRBJ2-5; D may be TRBD2 (6 bases). The CDR3 runs 13 residues. Germline V gives CDR1 SGHTA, CDR2 FQGNSA. Between the trimmed V and J ends, which lost 2 bases and 2 bases, there was a span of 6 bases. CDR3 DNA: TGTGCCAGCAGCTTACGGGAGCAAGAGACCCAGTACTTC. Protein product: CASSLREQETQYF.

A word on this clone: A much larger clone differs by one base, so this may be a read error. The chain combines TRBV19 with TRBJ2-2; 14 bases are shared with TRBD2. The ends lost 5 bases at V and 4 bases at J; junction bases unmatched: 3. Germline CDR1 is LNHDA and CDR2 is SQIVND (reference sequence). This CDR3 region has 16 residues. The CDR3 reads CASSGGLAGGTGELFF. DNA of the CDR3: TGTGCCAGTAGTGGCGGACTAGCGGGAGGCACCGGGGAGCTGTTTTTT.

The chain is built from TRBV28 and TRBJ1-2; maybe TRBD1 (5 bases). Trimming stripped 3 bases from V and 7 bases from J, with 12 bases between. The CDR3 totals 13 residues. Germline values: CDR1 MDHEN, CDR2 SYDVKM. The CDR3 DNA reads as TGTGCCAGCAGTTTGGGACTAATCGGTGGCTACACCTTC. Translated, it gives CASSLGLIGGYTF.

The gene calls are TRBV28 and TRBJ1-5, with 10 bases that match TRBD1. Trimming removed 2 bases from V and 6 bases from J; junction bases left unmatched: 10. Looked up from germline, CDR1 is MDHEN and CDR2 is SYDVKM. This CDR3 is built from 17 residues. The CDR3 here is CASSLRLGTGVGQPQHF. In DNA, the CDR3 is TGTGCCAGCAGTTTAAGATTAGGGACAGGGGTAGGTCAGCCCCAGCATTTT.

This clone came up a few times. V usage is TRBV6-5 and J usage is TRBJ2-2; D is ambiguous. Germline V CDR1 and CDR2: MNHEY, SVGAGI. Trimming pared 11 bases from V and 2 bases from J, leaving 9 bases between. The CDR3 extends over 12 amino acids. CDR3 nucleotides: TGTGCCTCGTCTCATAACACCGGGGAGCTGTTTTTT. Its translation: CASSHNTGELFF.

The CDR3 nucleotides read TGTGCCAGCAGTGGGTGGGATTCCTACGAGCAGTACTTC. Residues: CASSGWDSYEQYF. The chain joins TRBV25-1 to TRBJ2-7; D gene uncertain. The V gene's germline CDR1 is MGHDK and CDR2 SYGVNS. The CDR3 spans 13 residues. V lost 4 bases and J lost 1, with 8 bases in between.

The chain carries TRBV5-4 and TRBJ1-6, with a weak D call TRBD1 (5 bases). The germline V gene encodes CDR1 SGHNT and CDR2 YYREEE (reference sequence). The CDR3 loop spans 15 amino acids. V lost 4 bases and J lost 8, with 16 bases in between. Here the CDR3 reads CASSAGDPVDSPLHF. The CDR3 DNA is TGTGCCAGCAGCGCCGGGGACCCCGTCGATTCACCCCTCCACTTT.

The gene calls are TRBV10-1 and TRBJ2-6; 7 bases are a match to TRBD1. Germline CDR1 WNHNN, CDR2 SYGVQD (reference sequence). CDR3 size: 17 residues. V lost 8 bases, J lost 0 bases, and 10 bases stayed unmatched. This chain's CDR3 is CASPRQGDVSGANVLTF. CDR3 in DNA: TGCGCCAGCCCCCGACAGGGCGATGTCTCTGGGGCCAACGTCCTGACTTTC.

This clone showed up just once. The chain has TRBV27 and TRBJ2-7; D is unclear. The CDR3 covers 11 residues. Trimming shortened V by 6 bases and J by 3 bases, and 6 bases separated the two germline ends. Germline V gene data show CDR1 as MNHEY and CDR2 as SMNVEV (reference sequence). As DNA, the CDR3 is TGTGCCAGCAGGGGTCGCTACGAGCAGTACTTC. Protein sequence: CASRGRYEQYF.

The chain has TRBV7-6 and TRBJ2-7, with 8 positions matching TRBD2. Germline V gene data show CDR1 as SGHVS and CDR2 as FNYEAQ. Unmatched junction bases numbered 4, after V lost 3 bases and J lost 0 bases. The CDR3 runs 15 residues. The CDR3 here is CASSFTSGSSYEQYF. The CDR3, as DNA: TGTGCCAGCAGCTTTACCAGCGGGAGCTCCTACGAGCAGTACTTC.